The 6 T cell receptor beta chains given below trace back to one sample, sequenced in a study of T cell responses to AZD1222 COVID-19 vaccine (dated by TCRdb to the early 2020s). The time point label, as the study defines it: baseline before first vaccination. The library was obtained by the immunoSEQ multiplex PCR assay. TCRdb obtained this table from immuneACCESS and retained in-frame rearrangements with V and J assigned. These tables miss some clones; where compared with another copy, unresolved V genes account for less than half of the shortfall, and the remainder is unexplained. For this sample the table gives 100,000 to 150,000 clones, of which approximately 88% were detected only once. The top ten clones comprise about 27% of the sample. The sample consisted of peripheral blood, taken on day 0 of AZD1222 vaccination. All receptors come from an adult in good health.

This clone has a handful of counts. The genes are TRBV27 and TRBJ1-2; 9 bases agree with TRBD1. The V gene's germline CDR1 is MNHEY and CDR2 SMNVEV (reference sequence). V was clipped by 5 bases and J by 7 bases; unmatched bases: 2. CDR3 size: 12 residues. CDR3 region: CASSPTGGGYTF. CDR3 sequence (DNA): TGTGCCAGCAGTCCGACAGGGGGTGGCTACACCTTC.

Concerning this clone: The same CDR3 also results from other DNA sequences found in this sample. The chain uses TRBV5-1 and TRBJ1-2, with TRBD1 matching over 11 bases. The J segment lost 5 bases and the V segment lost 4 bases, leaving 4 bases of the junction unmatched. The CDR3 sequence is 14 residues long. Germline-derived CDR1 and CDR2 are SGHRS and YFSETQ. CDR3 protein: CASSQGQGAYGYTF. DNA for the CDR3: TGCGCCAGCAGCCAAGGACAGGGGGCATATGGCTACACCTTC.

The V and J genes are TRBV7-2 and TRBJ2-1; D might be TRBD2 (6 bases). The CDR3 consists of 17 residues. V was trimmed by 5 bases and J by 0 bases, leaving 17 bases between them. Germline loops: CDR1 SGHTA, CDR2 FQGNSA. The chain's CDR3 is CASSLRDFPSSYNEQFF. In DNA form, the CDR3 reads TGTGCCAGCAGCCTCAGGGACTTCCCGAGCTCCTACAATGAGCAGTTCTTC.

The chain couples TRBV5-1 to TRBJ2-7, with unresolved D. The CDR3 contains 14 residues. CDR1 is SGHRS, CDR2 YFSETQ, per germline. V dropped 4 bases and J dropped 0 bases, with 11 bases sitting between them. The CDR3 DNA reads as TGCGCCAGCAGCCCCCTAACAACCTCCTACGAGCAGTACTTC. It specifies CASSPLTTSYEQYF.

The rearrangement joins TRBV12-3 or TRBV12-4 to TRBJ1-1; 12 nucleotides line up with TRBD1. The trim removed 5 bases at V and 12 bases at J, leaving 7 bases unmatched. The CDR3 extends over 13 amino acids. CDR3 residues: CASSNWDRGQTFF. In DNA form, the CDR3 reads TGTGCCAGCAGTAACTGGGACAGGGGGCAAACTTTCTTT.

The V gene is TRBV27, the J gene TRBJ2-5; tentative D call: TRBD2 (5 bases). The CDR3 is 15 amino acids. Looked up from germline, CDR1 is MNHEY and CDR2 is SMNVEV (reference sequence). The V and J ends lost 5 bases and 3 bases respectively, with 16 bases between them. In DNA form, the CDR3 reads TGTGCCAGCAGTAGCGAGGGAGCTGGGGAAGAGACCCAGTACTTC. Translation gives CASSSEGAGEETQYF.